A single sample gave rise to the 13 T cell receptor beta chains below, sequenced in a study of T cell responses to AZD1222 COVID-19 vaccine. Sequencing used immunoSEQ multiplex PCR; TCRdb keeps in-frame clones, though not all of them. The sample gives about 130,000 clones, 70% to 90% of which show up once; about 20% is in the top ten. Sequences were derived from peripheral blood, sampled on day 0 of AZD1222 vaccination. The receptors originated from an adult in good health.

The gene calls are TRBV3-1 (or the pseudogene TRBV3-2) and TRBJ1-2, with TRBD1 identical over 7 bases. V dropped 4 bases and J dropped 4; count of bases not matched to a gene: 3. The CDR3 sequence is 13 residues long. Germline CDR1 LGHDT, CDR2 YNNKEL (reference sequence). The CDR3, as DNA: TGTGCCAGCAGCCCCGGGACAGCCTATGGCTACACCTTC. Protein sequence: CASSPGTAYGYTF.

The chain recombines TRBV6-5 with TRBJ1-2, with D unresolved. The CDR3 is 14 amino acids. Germline V gene lookup returns CDR1 MNHEY and CDR2 SVGAGI. Trimming cost V 0 bases and J 0 bases, with 5 bases left between them. The CDR3, as DNA: TGTGCCAGCAGTTACTCTCCTACTAACTATGGCTACACCTTC. This sequence encodes CASSYSPTNYGYTF.

The chain has TRBV5-6 and TRBJ1-5; maybe TRBD1 (6 bases). In germline, CDR1 is SGHDT, CDR2 YYEEEE. With 4 bases removed from V and 0 bases from J, the gap between germline ends came to 11 bases. The CDR3 spans 15 residues. The CDR3 is CASSPGQFSNQPQHF. The CDR3 bases are TGTGCCAGCAGCCCCGGACAGTTTAGCAATCAGCCCCAGCATTTT.

This chain joins TRBV5-1 and TRBJ2-7; 8 bases line up with TRBD2. V shed 6 bases, J shed 12 bases, and the junction held 2 bases outside the gene matches. This CDR3 spans 9 amino acids. Looked up from germline, CDR1 is SGHRS and CDR2 is YFSETQ. This CDR3 reads CASTREGYF. CDR3 coding DNA: TGCGCCAGCACCCGGGAGGGGTACTTC.

The rearrangement uses TRBV6-6 and TRBJ1-6; TRBD1 is a possible D gene (5 bases). The CDR3 loop spans 14 amino acids. Germline V gene data show CDR1 as MNHNY and CDR2 as SVGAGI (reference sequence). V dropped 6 bases and J dropped 7 bases, with 13 bases sitting between them. The DNA of the CDR3 is TGTGCCAGCAGCCGGCGGCAGGGCAATTCACCCCTCCACTTT. Protein product: CASSRRQGNSPLHF.

The chain recombines TRBV7-2 with TRBJ2-1; 9 bases are a match to TRBD2. V dropped 5 bases and J dropped 8; count of bases not matched to a gene: 10. The germline V gene encodes CDR1 SGHTA and CDR2 FQGNSA. This CDR3 comprises 15 residues. The CDR3 DNA follows: TGTGCCAGCAGCCGCTCCGGGACTAGCAATGATGAGCAGTTCTTC. Protein sequence: CASSRSGTSNDEQFF.

The J gene is TRBJ2-1, the V gene TRBV6-4, with 10 bases that match TRBD2. The V gene end was trimmed by 5 bases and the J gene end by 2 bases; junction bases not matched to a gene: 6. The length of the CDR3 is 16 residues. Germline V CDR1 and CDR2: MRHNA, SNTAGT. CDR3 region: CASSLLAGVTYNEQFF. CDR3 nucleotides: TGTGCCAGCAGTCTTCTAGCGGGGGTAACCTACAATGAGCAGTTCTTC.

This clone was seen only a few times. This chain connects TRBV19 to TRBJ2-7; TRBD1 aligns across 7 bases. Germline V lookup: CDR1 LNHDA, CDR2 SQIVND (reference sequence). The V segment lost 1 base and the J segment 5 bases; nucleotides outside the gene matches: 14. The CDR3 sequence is 17 residues long. The CDR3 sequence: CASSIGWQGVGINEQYF. CDR3 DNA sequence: TGTGCCAGTAGTATAGGGTGGCAGGGGGTAGGAATCAACGAGCAGTACTTC.

The chain combines TRBV19 with TRBJ2-5; D ambiguous. V lost 3 bases and J 5 bases, leaving 4 bases between the germline ends. The CDR3 runs to 11 residues. The germline V gene has CDR1 LNHDA and CDR2 SQIVND (reference sequence). The CDR3 DNA reads as TGTGCCAGTAGTATCAGGGAGACCCAGTACTTC. This codes for CASSIRETQYF.

This sequence joins TRBV9 and TRBJ2-7; possible D gene TRBD2, 6 bases. The CDR3 runs 15 residues. CDR1 is SGDLS and CDR2 is YYNGEE in the germline V gene. The germline V and J ends were trimmed by 0 bases and 4 bases, with 14 bases remaining between them. The CDR3 DNA reads as TGTGCCAGCAGCGTAGACTCTCTGGGAGGATACGAGCAGTACTTC. This gives the protein CASSVDSLGGYEQYF.

CDR3 region: CASMREREQYF. In DNA form, the CDR3 reads TGTGCCAGCATGAGGGAGAGGGAGCAGTACTTC. The genes are TRBV2 and TRBJ2-7; a possible D gene is TRBD2 (5 bases). Trimming left V 7 bases short and J 7 bases short, with 11 bases between. Germline lookup yields CDR1 SNHLY and CDR2 FYNNEI. The CDR3 length is 11 residues.

This clone has a single count. V usage is TRBV6-5 and J usage is TRBJ2-2; TRBD2 matches at 8 bases. The CDR3 is made up of 14 amino acids. CDR1 and CDR2 (germline): MNHEY, SVGAGI. The junction had 2 bases not matched to a gene; V was cut back by 7 bases and J by 1 base. CDR3 amino acids: CASNRGGNTGELFF. CDR3 DNA sequence: TGTGCCAGCAATCGGGGGGGGAACACCGGGGAGCTGTTTTTT.

This chain connects TRBV7-9 to TRBJ2-7; D is perhaps TRBD1 (6 bases). Germline CDR1 reads SEHNR; CDR2 reads FQNEAQ (reference sequence). V gave up 4 bases and J gave up 6 bases, with 16 bases separating them. The CDR3 runs 14 residues. CDR3 nucleotide sequence: TGTGCCAGCAGCTGGGGGACACCCTCAGGCGAGCAGTACTTC. Its translation: CASSWGTPSGEQYF.